The T cell receptor (beta chain) described here comes from a study of patients and donors after allogeneic stem cell transplantation. Trimming removed 7 bases from V and 1 base from J, with 19 bases in between. The germline V gene encodes CDR1 MDHEN and CDR2 SYDVKM. The length of the CDR3 is 16 residues. TCRdb independently ran MiXCR on the RT-PCR reads; one entry per CDR3 protein. The table lists about 40,000 distinct CDR3 sequences, 25% to 40% of them singletons. This clonotype came up many times. The sample comprised blood, either unsorted or a sorted T cell fraction (not recorded which). This chain connects TRBV28 to TRBJ1-2; a possible D gene is TRBD1 (6 bases). The sequence came from a human donor who was either an allogeneic HSCT recipient or a stem cell or donor lymphocyte infusion donor (not recorded which). It is not recorded whose cells these are; they may come from a transplant donor. CDR3 bases: TGTGCCAGCATTACCTCCGGGACACTTTTTAACTATGGCTACACCTTC. Translating gives CASITSGTLFNYGYTF.